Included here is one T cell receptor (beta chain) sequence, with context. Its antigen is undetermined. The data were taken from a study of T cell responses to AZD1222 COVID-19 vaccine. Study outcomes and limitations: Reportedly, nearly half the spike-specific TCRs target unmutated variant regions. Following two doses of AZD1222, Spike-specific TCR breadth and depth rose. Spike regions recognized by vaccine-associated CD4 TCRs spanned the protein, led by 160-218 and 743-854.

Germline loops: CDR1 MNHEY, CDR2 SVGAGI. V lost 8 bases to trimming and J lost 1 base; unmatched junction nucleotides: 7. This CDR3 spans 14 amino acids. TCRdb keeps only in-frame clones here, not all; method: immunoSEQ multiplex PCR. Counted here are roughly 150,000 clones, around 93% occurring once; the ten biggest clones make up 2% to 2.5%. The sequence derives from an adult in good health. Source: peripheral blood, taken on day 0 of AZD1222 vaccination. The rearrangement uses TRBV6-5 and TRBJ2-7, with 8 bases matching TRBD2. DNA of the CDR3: TGTGCCAGCCGCACGGGGGGGGGATCCTACGAGCAGTACTTC. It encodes CASRTGGGSYEQYF.